The 12 T cell receptor beta chains presented below share a single source sample, sequenced in a study of T-cell reconstitution after alpha-beta-depleted transplantation in children. Using unique molecular identifiers, the investigators prepared the TCRbeta library. MiXCR, applied by TCRdb to the PCR reads, yields one record per CDR3 protein. Of about 610,000 distinct CDR3 sequences listed, over 9.5% were seen once; the top ten hold roughly 4%. Here the sequenced sample was PBMCs from the stem cell graft donor, taken from the stem cell graft. The receptors were gathered from a human donor who donated a stem cell graft to a child with acute myeloid leukemia.

The rearrangement uses TRBV5-1 and TRBJ2-1; D might be TRBD1 or TRBD2, each matching 5 bases. The germline V gene has CDR1 SGHRS and CDR2 YFSETQ. The CDR3 runs 14 residues. With 0 bases removed from V and 7 bases from J, the gap between germline ends came to 11 bases. The CDR3 DNA reads as TGCGCCAGCAGCTTGGAAGTTGGGGGAAATGAGCAGTTCTTC. Amino acid sequence: CASSLEVGGNEQFF.

This clonotype has only a few counts. The chain is built from TRBV20-1 and TRBJ2-1; weak D call: TRBD1 (6 bases). The length of the CDR3 is 13 residues. Per the germline V gene, CDR1 is DFQATT and CDR2 is SNEGSKA (reference sequence). With 4 bases removed from V and 6 bases from J, the gap between germline ends came to 13 bases. The CDR3 loop reads CSANYRQANEQFF. For the CDR3, the DNA is TGCAGTGCTAACTACCGACAGGCCAATGAGCAGTTCTTC.

This clonotype was detected ten times or more. The chain links TRBV7-9 to TRBJ2-3; a weak D match, TRBD2 (5 bases). Trimming left V 4 bases short and J 12 bases short, with 11 bases between. Per the germline V gene, CDR1 is SEHNR and CDR2 is FQNEAQ (reference sequence). This CDR3 has 11 residues. The CDR3 bases are TGTGCCAGCAGCTCCGGGAACAACCAGTATTTT. As protein: CASSSGNNQYF.

This clonotype was counted ten times or more. V usage is TRBV12-3 or TRBV12-4 and J usage is TRBJ2-7, with TRBD2 identical over 8 bases. V shed 6 bases, J shed 7 bases, and the junction held 8 bases outside the gene matches. This CDR3 contains 13 residues. CDR3 region: CASRDGLAREQYF. CDR3 in DNA: TGTGCCAGCAGGGACGGACTAGCTCGAGAGCAGTACTTC.

With regard to this clonotype: The junction shows a germline mismatch at one end, possibly a read error. This chain connects TRBV7-7 to TRBJ2-5; TRBD1 might be the D (5 bases). CDR1 SSHAT and CDR2 FNYEAQ come from the germline V gene (reference sequence). The CDR3 sequence is 16 residues long. CDR3 sequence: CASSFFFSGSGETQYF. Written as DNA, the CDR3 is TGTGCTAGCAGCTTCTTTTTTTCAGGGTCAGGGGAGACCCAGTACTTC.

In its sample, this clonotype was seen many times. The rearrangement joins TRBV10-3 to TRBJ2-5; D not resolved. Trimming left V 10 bases short and J 1 base short, with 13 bases between. This CDR3 comprises 13 residues. The germline V gene encodes CDR1 ENHRY and CDR2 SYGVKD. In DNA form, the CDR3 reads TGTGCCACCCGGATCTCCCCCCAAGAGACCCAGTACTTC. Encoded protein: CATRISPQETQYF.

Ten or more counts support this clonotype. This chain links TRBV12-3 or TRBV12-4 with TRBJ2-5, with D perhaps assigned TRBD1 or TRBD2 (5 bases each). V lost 2 bases, J lost 2 bases, and 9 bases lay in between. CDR3 length equals 14 residues. DNA for the CDR3: TGTGCCAGCAGTTTATTTGGGGGACAAGAGACCCAGTACTTC. It specifies CASSLFGGQETQYF.

This clonotype showed up just once. This chain links TRBV28 with TRBJ2-4, with 12 bases fitting TRBD2. With 6 bases clipped from V and 6 bases from J, the junction kept 6 bases outside the gene matches. The CDR3 sequence is 15 residues long. Germline V gives CDR1 MDHEN, CDR2 SYDVKM. The CDR3 sequence: CASRPGLAGLNIQYF. DNA for the CDR3: TGTGCCAGCAGGCCTGGACTAGCGGGATTAAACATTCAGTACTTC.

This clonotype was detected many times. V gene TRBV12-3 or TRBV12-4 combines with J gene TRBJ2-1; TRBD2 matches 11 bases. Losses at the gene ends were 5 bases for V and 8 bases for J; bases not matched to a gene: 8. The CDR3 extends over 15 amino acids. Here the CDR3 DNA reads TGTGCCAGCAGTCCTCAACTAGCGGGAGTATATGAGCAGTTCTTC. It translates to CASSPQLAGVYEQFF.

This clonotype was recorded many times. The chain employs TRBV29-1 and TRBJ2-7; D gene unclear. Germline V CDR1 and CDR2: SQVTM, ANQGSEA. Trimming stripped 1 base from V and 1 base from J, with 14 bases between. The CDR3 loop spans 15 amino acids. The CDR3 bases are TGCAGCGTTGAAGTAGTTGCCTCTGCTTCCTACGAGCAGTACTTC. Its protein product is CSVEVVASASYEQYF.

V is TRBV20-1 and J is TRBJ2-2, with D tentatively TRBD1 (6 bases). The CDR3 runs 15 residues. V dropped 3 bases and J dropped 1 base, with 12 bases sitting between them. Germline loops: CDR1 DFQATT, CDR2 SNEGSKA (reference sequence). This chain's CDR3 is CSASGQRLNTGELFF. The CDR3 DNA reads as TGCAGTGCTAGCGGACAGCGATTGAACACCGGGGAGCTGTTTTTT.

This clonotype showed up just a few times. The chain combines TRBV18 with TRBJ2-7; a weak D match, TRBD2 (5 bases). This CDR3 comprises 15 residues. The V gene lost 3 bases and the J gene lost 3 bases, with 15 bases spanning the gap. Germline loops: CDR1 KGHSH, CDR2 LQKENI. This CDR3 is CASSPEGARDYEQYF. CDR3 in DNA: TGTGCCAGCTCACCCGAGGGAGCTAGAGACTACGAGCAGTACTTC. Together with reference TRBV18 and TRBJ2-7, the CDR3 gives the full variable domain: NAGVMQNPRHLVRRRGQEARLRCSPMKGHSHVYWYRQLPEEGLKFMVYLQKENIIDESGMPKERFSAEFPKEGPSILRIQQVVRGDSAAYFCASSPEGARDYEQYFGPGTRLTVT.